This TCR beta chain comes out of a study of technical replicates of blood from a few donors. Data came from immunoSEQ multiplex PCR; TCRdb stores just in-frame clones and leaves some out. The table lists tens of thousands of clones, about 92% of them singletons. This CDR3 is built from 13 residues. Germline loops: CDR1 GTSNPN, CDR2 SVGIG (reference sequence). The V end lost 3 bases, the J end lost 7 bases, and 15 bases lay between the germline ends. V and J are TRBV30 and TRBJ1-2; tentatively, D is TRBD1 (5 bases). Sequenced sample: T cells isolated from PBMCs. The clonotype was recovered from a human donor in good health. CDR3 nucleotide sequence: TGTGCCTGGAGCGCGGGGGGTTTGGGTGGCTACACCTTC. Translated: CAWSAGGLGGYTF.